The 24 T cell receptor beta chains given below trace back to one sample, sequenced in a study of cytomegalovirus exposure and HLA in healthy donors. In the PCR, 60 Vbeta and 13 Jbeta primers were used. Using immunoSEQ multiplex PCR, the repertoire was profiled, and TCRdb retains in-frame clones only, with some absent. The sample holds 150,000 to 200,000 clones, more than 65% seen once. Sequences were obtained from PBMCs. The origin of the receptors is a man between 50 and 59 years old in good health and CMV-seropositive.

Regarding this clone: The germline gene is not matched at one end of the junction; a read error may be the cause. Other DNA sequences within the sample encode an identical CDR3. The rearrangement uses TRBV6-1 and TRBJ1-4; perhaps TRBD1 as D (5 bases). CDR1 is MNHNS and CDR2 is SASEGT in the germline V gene. This CDR3 is 14 amino acids long. The CDR3 DNA reads as TGTGCCAGCAGCGAAGCCGGGACTCGGGAAAAACTGTTTTTT. This translates into CASSEAGTREKLFF.

This chain uses TRBV29-1 with TRBJ2-1, with D possibly TRBD2 on 5 matching bases. The CDR3 consists of 16 residues. CDR1 SQVTM and CDR2 ANQGSEA come from the germline V gene. Trimming stripped 3 bases from V and 0 bases from J, with 15 bases between. CDR3 loop: CSVEVPEVDSYNEQFF. The CDR3 region has the DNA TGCAGCGTTGAGGTCCCGGAGGTGGACTCCTACAATGAGCAGTTCTTC.

CDR3 coding DNA: TGTGCCAGCAGCCCCCTAGCCGGGACAGGGGGCACAGATACGCAGTATTTT. Translating gives CASSPLAGTGGTDTQYF. J is TRBJ2-3 and V is TRBV7-9, with TRBD1 matching 10 bases. V gave up 5 bases and J gave up 1 base; unmatched junction bases: 9. The CDR3 contains 17 residues. The germline gives CDR1 SEHNR, CDR2 FQNEAQ (reference sequence).

V and J are TRBV10-2 and TRBJ1-5, with 7 bases lining up with TRBD1. The CDR3 consists of 14 residues. V lost 6 bases, J lost 4 bases, and 6 bases stayed unmatched. CDR1 and CDR2 from the germline V gene are WSHSY and SAAADI. CDR3 residues: CASRTGIGNQPQHF. CDR3 DNA: TGCGCCAGCAGGACAGGGATCGGTAATCAGCCCCAGCATTTT.

DNA of the CDR3: TGCGCCAGCAGATCTACAGGGGTATCCTACAATGAGCAGTTCTTC. Protein product: CASRSTGVSYNEQFF. The chain links TRBV5-1 to TRBJ2-1; TRBD1 matches 7 bases. The J segment lost 1 base and the V segment lost 5 bases, leaving 6 bases of the junction unmatched. Germline V gene sequence: CDR1 SGHRS, CDR2 YFSETQ. The CDR3 sequence is 15 residues long. Variable domain in full (rest from reference TRBV5-1 and TRBJ2-1): KAGVTQTPRYLIKTRGQQVTLSCSPISGHRSVSWYQQTPGQGLQFLFEYFSETQRNKGNFPGRFSGRQFSNSRSEMNVSTLELGDSALYLCASRSTGVSYNEQFFGPGTRLTVL.

The CDR3 protein is CASSPLNELGVLGYYGYTF. The CDR3 DNA follows: TGTGCCAGCTCACCGCTGAACGAATTGGGAGTCTTAGGTTACTATGGCTACACCTTC. J is TRBJ1-2 and V is TRBV18, with D hard to call. The CDR3 loop spans 19 amino acids. Per germline, CDR1 KGHSH and CDR2 LQKENI. Trimming left V 3 bases short and J 3 bases short, with 26 bases between.

The chain couples TRBV28 to TRBJ2-1; 10 positions agree with TRBD2. Germline loops: CDR1 MDHEN, CDR2 SYDVKM. The CDR3 sequence is 15 residues long. After removal of 2 bases from V and 6 bases from J, the junction contained 4 bases not matched to a gene. The CDR3 loop is CASSLILAGGNEQFF. CDR3 DNA sequence: TGTGCCAGCAGTTTAATATTAGCGGGAGGCAATGAGCAGTTCTTC.

The chain joins TRBV5-6 to TRBJ2-7; tentatively, D is TRBD1 (5 bases). The ends were cut back, 2 bases at V and 2 bases at J, with 8 bases in the middle. CDR3 length: 13 residues. Germline values: CDR1 SGHDT, CDR2 YYEEEE. CDR3 loop: CASSFRVTYEQYV. DNA for the CDR3: TGTGCCAGCAGCTTCAGGGTTACCTACGAGCAGTACGTC.

This clone has more than one count but fewer than ten. The CDR3 loop reads CASSRRGLTEAFF. The DNA for the CDR3 is TGTGCCAGTAGTCGTAGGGGGCTCACTGAAGCTTTCTTT. The rearrangement uses TRBV19 and TRBJ1-1; 7 nucleotides align to TRBD1. Trimming cost V 5 bases and J 4 bases; bases outside gene matches: 4. This CDR3 region has 13 residues. The germline V gene has CDR1 LNHDA and CDR2 SQIVND (reference sequence). Supplemented by reference TRBV19 and TRBJ1-1, the full variable domain reads DGGITQSPKYLFRKEGQNVTLSCEQNLNHDAMYWYRQDPGQGLRLIYYSQIVNDFQKGDIAEGYSVSREKKESFPLTVTSAQKNPTAFYLCASSRRGLTEAFFGQGTRLTVV.

The chain carries TRBV6-1 and TRBJ1-2; no clear D gene. V lost 8 bases, J lost 7 bases, and 11 bases lay in between. Germline V lookup: CDR1 MNHNS, CDR2 SASEGT. The CDR3 has 11 residues. CDR3 in DNA: TGTGCCAGCGGAGTCCCCGTTGGCTACACCTTC. The encoded protein is CASGVPVGYTF.

On this clone: Germline and junction disagree at one end, which may indicate a read error. The chain uses TRBV11-3 and TRBJ2-1; 12 bases map to TRBD2. Germline CDR1 reads SGHNT; CDR2 reads YENEEA. There are 12 residues in the CDR3. The CDR3 loop is CASSLGLAGVIF. CDR3 DNA: TGTGCCAGCAGCTTAGGACTAGCGGGAGTGATCTTC.

V gene TRBV2 combines with J gene TRBJ1-5, with D unresolved. V was pared by 7 bases and J by 4 bases, with 8 bases between. Per germline, CDR1 SNHLY and CDR2 FYNNEI. This CDR3 is 12 amino acids long. Here the CDR3 DNA reads TGTGCCAGCACCGGGTGGAATCAGCCCCAGCATTTT. Translation: CASTGWNQPQHF.

The chain uses TRBV5-1 and TRBJ2-7; 11 nucleotides align to TRBD1. CDR3 length: 15 residues. With 6 bases clipped from V and 6 bases from J, the junction kept 11 bases outside the gene matches. CDR1 is SGHRS and CDR2 is YFSETQ in the germline V gene. The CDR3 region has the DNA TGCGCCAGCAACTGGGGACAGGGGGAGGTGATCGAGCAGTACTTC. Its protein product is CASNWGQGEVIEQYF.

The genes are TRBV7-9 and TRBJ2-7, with D tentatively TRBD1 (5 bases). V lost 4 bases and J 3 bases, leaving 10 bases between the germline ends. The CDR3 runs to 13 residues. Looked up from germline, CDR1 is SEHNR and CDR2 is FQNEAQ (reference sequence). CDR3 DNA: TGTGCCAGCAGCTCCCAGCAGGGCTACGAGCAGTACTTC. This translates into CASSSQQGYEQYF.

The V and J genes are TRBV13 and TRBJ1-1, with D perhaps matching TRBD1 (6 bases). The CDR3 contains 15 residues. Looked up from germline, CDR1 is PRHDT and CDR2 is FYEKMQ (reference sequence). Trimming shortened V by 1 base and J by 1 base, and 10 bases separated the two germline ends. DNA for the CDR3: TGTGCCAGCAGCTTAGAGGCGGGGGCGAACACTGAAGCTTTCTTT. It is translated as CASSLEAGANTEAFF.

This clone was observed a handful of times. The chain couples TRBV27 to TRBJ1-2; D is perhaps TRBD1 (6 bases). Deletions cut 6 bases from V and 6 bases from J, with 23 bases between. The CDR3 is 16 residues long. The germline gives CDR1 MNHEY, CDR2 SMNVEV (reference sequence). The CDR3 loop is CASSLMGGAGDNGYTF. The CDR3 DNA reads as TGTGCCAGCAGCCTAATGGGGGGGGCTGGGGACAATGGCTACACCTTC.

The chain uses TRBV5-1 and TRBJ1-1, with 7 bases fitting TRBD1. The CDR3 runs to 15 residues. V was pared by 1 base and J by 3 bases, with 6 bases of the junction left unmatched. CDR1 and CDR2 from the germline V gene are SGHRS and YFSETQ. The chain's CDR3 is CASSLPTGTDTEAFF. CDR3 in DNA: TGCGCCAGCAGCTTGCCGACAGGGACTGACACTGAAGCTTTCTTT.

The gene calls are TRBV19 and TRBJ2-1; D unclear. The CDR3 runs 13 residues. CDR1 and CDR2 from the germline V gene are LNHDA and SQIVND (reference sequence). Between the trimmed V and J ends, which lost 4 bases and 4 bases, there was a span of 8 bases. This CDR3 reads CASSTGVYNEQFF. For the CDR3, the DNA is TGTGCCAGTAGTACAGGCGTATACAATGAGCAGTTCTTC.

V and J are TRBV28 and TRBJ1-4; 7 bases are shared with TRBD1. Germline V CDR1 and CDR2: MDHEN, SYDVKM. The CDR3 covers 15 residues. V gave up 6 bases and J gave up 7 bases; unmatched junction bases: 11. The CDR3 coding sequence is TGTGCCAGCAGCCACGCCGACAGGGATAGTGAAAAACTGTTTTTT. Protein: CASSHADRDSEKLFF. Combining the CDR3 with reference TRBV28 and TRBJ1-4 gives the whole variable domain DVKVTQSSRYLVKRTGEKVFLECVQDMDHENMFWYRQDPGLGLRLIYFSYDVKMKEKGDIPEGYSVSREKKERFSLILESASTNQTSMYLCASSHADRDSEKLFFGSGTQLSVL.

Comments on this clone: One end of the junction is discordant with germline, which a read error may explain. The same CDR3 can be traced to other DNA sequences in this sample. V is TRBV10-1 and J is TRBJ1-1, with D perhaps TRBD1 (6 bases). CDR3 length: 16 residues. CDR1 is WNHNN, CDR2 SYGVQD, per germline (reference sequence). CDR3 region: CASPRTATVWDTEAFF. The CDR3 nucleotides are TGCGCCAGCCCTAGGACAGCGACCGTGTGGGACACTGAGGCTTTCTTT.

The chain recombines TRBV27 with TRBJ2-1; D is perhaps TRBD2 (5 bases). The germline CDR1 and CDR2 sequences are MNHEY and SMNVEV (reference sequence). Deletions cut 5 bases from V and 4 bases from J, with 12 bases between. This CDR3 comprises 14 residues. The CDR3 protein is CASSPEDGYNEQFF. CDR3 coding DNA: TGTGCCAGCAGTCCGGAGGACGGGTACAATGAGCAGTTCTTC.

The chain combines TRBV7-8 with TRBJ2-5; 10 nucleotides line up with TRBD2. The CDR3 is made up of 18 amino acids. Germline CDR1 and CDR2: SGHVS and FQNEAQ. V lost 1 base to trimming and J lost 5 bases; unmatched junction nucleotides: 13. The CDR3 DNA follows: TGTGCCAGCAGCTTAGGTCCAAGCGGGGGGGCGGCGTTTGAGACCCAGTACTTC. Translating gives CASSLGPSGGAAFETQYF.

This chain connects TRBV10-3 to TRBJ2-2; D is undetermined. V was pared by 0 bases and J by 5 bases, with 4 bases between. CDR1 and CDR2 from the germline V gene are ENHRY and SYGVKD. The CDR3 spans 13 residues. CDR3 protein: CAISESVTGELFF. The CDR3 DNA sequence: TGTGCCATCAGTGAGTCCGTGACCGGGGAGCTGTTTTTT.

The chain links TRBV18 to TRBJ1-1; 10 bases fit TRBD1. The CDR3 spans 14 residues. Germline CDR1 reads KGHSH; CDR2 reads LQKENI. V lost 3 bases and J lost 10; bases outside the gene matches: 8. The CDR3 sequence: CASSPRQGAGVAFF. For the CDR3, the DNA is TGTGCCAGCTCACCTCGACAGGGGGCTGGAGTAGCTTTCTTT.